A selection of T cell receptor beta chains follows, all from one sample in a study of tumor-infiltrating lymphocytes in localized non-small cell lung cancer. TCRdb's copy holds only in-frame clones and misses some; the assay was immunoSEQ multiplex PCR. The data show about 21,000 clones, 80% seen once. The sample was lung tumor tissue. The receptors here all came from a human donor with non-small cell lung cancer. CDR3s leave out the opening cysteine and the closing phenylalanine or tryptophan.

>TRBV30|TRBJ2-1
AWSVRDEQF
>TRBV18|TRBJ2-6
ASSPPVGDSGANVLT
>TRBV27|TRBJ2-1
ASSSLSGSNYNEQF
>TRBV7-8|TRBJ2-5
ASSFPNQETQY
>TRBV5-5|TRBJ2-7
ASSMDNPLNYEQY
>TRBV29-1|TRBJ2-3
SVSRLAGLTDTQY
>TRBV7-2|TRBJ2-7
ASSWALAGGAYEQY
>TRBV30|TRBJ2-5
AWALGETQY
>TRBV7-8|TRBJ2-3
ASSHRANTDTQY
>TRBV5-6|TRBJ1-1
ASTPQGNTEAF
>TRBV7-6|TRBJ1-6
ASSFNRDNSPLH